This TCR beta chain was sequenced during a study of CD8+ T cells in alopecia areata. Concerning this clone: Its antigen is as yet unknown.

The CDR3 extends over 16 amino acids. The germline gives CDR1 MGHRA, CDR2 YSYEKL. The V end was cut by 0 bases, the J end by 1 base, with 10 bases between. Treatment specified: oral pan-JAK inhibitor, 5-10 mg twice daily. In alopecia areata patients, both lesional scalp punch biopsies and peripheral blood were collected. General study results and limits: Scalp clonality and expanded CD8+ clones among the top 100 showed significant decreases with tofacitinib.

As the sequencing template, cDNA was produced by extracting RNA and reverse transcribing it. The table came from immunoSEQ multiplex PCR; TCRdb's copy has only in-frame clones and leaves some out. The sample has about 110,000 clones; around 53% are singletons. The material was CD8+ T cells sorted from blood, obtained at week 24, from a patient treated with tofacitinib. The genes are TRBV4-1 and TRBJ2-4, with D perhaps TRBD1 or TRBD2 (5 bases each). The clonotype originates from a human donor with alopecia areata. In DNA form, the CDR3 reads TGCGCCAGCAGCCAAGATGGGACGAACGCCAAAAACATTCAGTACTTC. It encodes CASSQDGTNAKNIQYF.